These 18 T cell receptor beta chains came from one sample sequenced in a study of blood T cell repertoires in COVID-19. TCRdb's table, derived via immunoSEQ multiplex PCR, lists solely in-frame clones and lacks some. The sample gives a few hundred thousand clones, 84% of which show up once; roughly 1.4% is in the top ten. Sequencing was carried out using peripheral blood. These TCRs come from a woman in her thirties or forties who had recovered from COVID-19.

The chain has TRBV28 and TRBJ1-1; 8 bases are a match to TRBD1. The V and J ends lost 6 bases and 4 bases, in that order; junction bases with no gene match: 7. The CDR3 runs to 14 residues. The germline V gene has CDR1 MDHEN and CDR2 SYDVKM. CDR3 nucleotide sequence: TGTGCCAGCAGAGACCCCACAGGGGGCACTGAAGCTTTCTTT. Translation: CASRDPTGGTEAFF.

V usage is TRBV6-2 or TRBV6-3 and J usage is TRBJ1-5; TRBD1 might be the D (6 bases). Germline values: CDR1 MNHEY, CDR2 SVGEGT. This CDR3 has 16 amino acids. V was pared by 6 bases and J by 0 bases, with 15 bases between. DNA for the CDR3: TGTGCCAGCAGCTTCGCGGACAGAGATAGCAATCAGCCCCAGCATTTT. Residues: CASSFADRDSNQPQHF.

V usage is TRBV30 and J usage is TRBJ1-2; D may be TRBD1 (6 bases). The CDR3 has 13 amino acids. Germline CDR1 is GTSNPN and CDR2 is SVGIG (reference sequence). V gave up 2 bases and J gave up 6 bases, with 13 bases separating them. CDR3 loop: CAWSRGADDGYTF. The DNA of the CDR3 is TGTGCCTGGAGTCGGGGGGCAGACGATGGCTACACCTTC.

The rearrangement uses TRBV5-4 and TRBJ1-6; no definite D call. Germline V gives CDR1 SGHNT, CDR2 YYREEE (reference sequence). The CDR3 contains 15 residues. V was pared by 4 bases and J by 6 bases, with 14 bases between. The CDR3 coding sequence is TGTGCCAGCAGCCCACCGGGAGTCGGTAATTCACCCCTCCACTTT. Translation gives CASSPPGVGNSPLHF.

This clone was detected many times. Written as DNA, the CDR3 is TGTGCCAGCAGCTTAGCGCTCGGGGGCACTGAAGCTTTCTTT. Translation gives CASSLALGGTEAFF. The genes are TRBV7-9 and TRBJ1-1; D may be TRBD1 (5 bases). Germline CDR1 and CDR2: SEHNR and FQNEAQ (reference sequence). With 0 bases removed from V and 4 bases from J, the gap between germline ends came to 9 bases. The length of the CDR3 is 14 residues.

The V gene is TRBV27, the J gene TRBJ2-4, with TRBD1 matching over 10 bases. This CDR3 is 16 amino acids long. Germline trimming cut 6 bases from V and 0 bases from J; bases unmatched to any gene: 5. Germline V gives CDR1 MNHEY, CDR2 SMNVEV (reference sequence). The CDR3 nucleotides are TGTGCCAGCAGAAGGACAGGGGGACTAGCCAAAAACATTCAGTACTTC. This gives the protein CASRRTGGLAKNIQYF.

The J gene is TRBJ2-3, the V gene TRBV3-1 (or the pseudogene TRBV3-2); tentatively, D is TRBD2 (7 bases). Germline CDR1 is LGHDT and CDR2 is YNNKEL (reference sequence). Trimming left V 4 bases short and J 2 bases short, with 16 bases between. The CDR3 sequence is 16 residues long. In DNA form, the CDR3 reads TGTGCCAGCAGCCCCAGGGGAGCGGGGATCACAGATACGCAGTATTTT. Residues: CASSPRGAGITDTQYF.

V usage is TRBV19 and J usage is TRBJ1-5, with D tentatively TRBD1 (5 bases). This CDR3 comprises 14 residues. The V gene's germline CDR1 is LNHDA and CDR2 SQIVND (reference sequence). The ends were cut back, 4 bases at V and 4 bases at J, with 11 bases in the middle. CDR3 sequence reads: CASSTDRLNQPQHF. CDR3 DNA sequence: TGTGCCAGTAGTACTGACAGACTTAATCAGCCCCAGCATTTT. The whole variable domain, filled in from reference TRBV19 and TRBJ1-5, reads DGGITQSPKYLFRKEGQNVTLSCEQNLNHDAMYWYRQDPGQGLRLIYYSQIVNDFQKGDIAEGYSVSREKKESFPLTVTSAQKNPTAFYLCASSTDRLNQPQHFGDGTRLSIL.

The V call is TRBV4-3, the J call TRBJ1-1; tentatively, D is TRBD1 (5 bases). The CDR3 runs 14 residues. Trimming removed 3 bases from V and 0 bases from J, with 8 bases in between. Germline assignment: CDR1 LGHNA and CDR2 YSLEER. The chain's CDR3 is CASSQTVMNTEAFF. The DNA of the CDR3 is TGCGCCAGCAGCCAGACAGTTATGAACACTGAAGCTTTCTTT.

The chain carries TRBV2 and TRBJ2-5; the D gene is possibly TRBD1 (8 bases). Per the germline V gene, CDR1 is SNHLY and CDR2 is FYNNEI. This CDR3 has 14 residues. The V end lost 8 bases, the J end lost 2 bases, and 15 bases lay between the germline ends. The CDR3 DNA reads TGTGCCAGCGGGGGGGGGACAGGTCAAGAGACCCAGTACTTC. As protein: CASGGGTGQETQYF.

The CDR3 region has the DNA TGTGCCAGCAGCGCACAGGCGAATCAGCCCCAGCATTTT. Protein product: CASSAQANQPQHF. V usage is TRBV7-9 and J usage is TRBJ1-5, with D possibly being TRBD1 (5 bases). CDR1 is SEHNR, CDR2 FQNEAQ, per germline (reference sequence). V was trimmed by 5 bases and J by 4 bases, leaving 9 bases between them. The CDR3 covers 13 residues.

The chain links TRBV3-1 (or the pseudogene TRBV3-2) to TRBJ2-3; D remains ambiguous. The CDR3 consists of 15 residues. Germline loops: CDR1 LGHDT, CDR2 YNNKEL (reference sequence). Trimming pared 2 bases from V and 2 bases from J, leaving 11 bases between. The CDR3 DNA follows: TGTGCCAGCAGCCAATCGCTAGGATTCACAGATACGCAGTATTTT. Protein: CASSQSLGFTDTQYF.

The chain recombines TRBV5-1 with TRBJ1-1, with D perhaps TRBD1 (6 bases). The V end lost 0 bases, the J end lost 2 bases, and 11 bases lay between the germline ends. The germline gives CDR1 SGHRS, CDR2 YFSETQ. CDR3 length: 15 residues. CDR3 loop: CASSLETGFNTEAFF. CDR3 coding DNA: TGCGCCAGCAGCTTGGAAACAGGGTTTAACACTGAAGCTTTCTTT. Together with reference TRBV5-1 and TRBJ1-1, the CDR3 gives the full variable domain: KAGVTQTPRYLIKTRGQQVTLSCSPISGHRSVSWYQQTPGQGLQFLFEYFSETQRNKGNFPGRFSGRQFSNSRSEMNVSTLELGDSALYLCASSLETGFNTEAFFGQGTRLTVV.

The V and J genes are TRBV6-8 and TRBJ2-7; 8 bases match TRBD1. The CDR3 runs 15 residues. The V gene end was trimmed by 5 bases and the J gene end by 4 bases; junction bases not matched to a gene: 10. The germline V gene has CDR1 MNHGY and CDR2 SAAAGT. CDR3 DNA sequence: TGTGCCAGCAGTCGCCGACAGGGGTTCAGATACGAGCAGTACTTC. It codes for CASSRRQGFRYEQYF.

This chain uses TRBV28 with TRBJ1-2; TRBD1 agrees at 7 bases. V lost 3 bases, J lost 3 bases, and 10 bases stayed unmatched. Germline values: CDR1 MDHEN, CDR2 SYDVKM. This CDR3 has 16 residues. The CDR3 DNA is TGTGCCAGCAGTTTGGGAGGTGCAGGGGGGTACTATGGCTACACCTTC. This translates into CASSLGGAGGYYGYTF.

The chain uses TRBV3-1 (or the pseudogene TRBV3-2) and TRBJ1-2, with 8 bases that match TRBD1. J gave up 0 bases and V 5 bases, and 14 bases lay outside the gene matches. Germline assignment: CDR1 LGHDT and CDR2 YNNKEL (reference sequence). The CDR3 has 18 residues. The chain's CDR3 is CASSGGQGAAEANYGYTF. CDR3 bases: TGTGCCAGCAGCGGAGGGCAGGGGGCGGCGGAAGCTAACTATGGCTACACCTTC.

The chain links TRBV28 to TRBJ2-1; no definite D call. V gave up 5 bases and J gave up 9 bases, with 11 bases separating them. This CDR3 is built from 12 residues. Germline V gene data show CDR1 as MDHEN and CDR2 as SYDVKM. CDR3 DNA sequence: TGTGCCAGCAGTCTGGTTGTGAGTGAGCAGTTCTTC. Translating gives CASSLVVSEQFF.

The CDR3 bases are TGTGCCAGCAGTTCGGGGTCCCGGGCCTCCTACGAGCAGTACTTC. As protein: CASSSGSRASYEQYF. The J gene is TRBJ2-7, the V gene TRBV6-5, with a tentative D call TRBD2 (5 bases). This CDR3 spans 15 amino acids. Per germline, CDR1 MNHEY and CDR2 SVGAGI. The V and J ends lost 4 bases and 0 bases respectively, with 13 bases between them.